The clone carrying this TCR beta chain has a handful of counts. What it recognizes is unknown. From germline, CDR1 is SGHTA and CDR2 FQGTGA. V dropped 5 bases and J dropped 5; count of bases not matched to a gene: 7. There are 14 residues in the CDR3. TCRdb re-called the RT-PCR reads through MiXCR, storing one row per CDR3 protein. Of roughly 780,000 distinct CDR3 sequences in the sample, less than 20% were seen once. This entry is derived from a study of response to subunit inactivated influenza vaccine. Whole-study results and caveats: Authors suggested each seasonal flu vaccination may recruit only limited numbers of new T cells.

Material: PBMCs from blood, obtained 4 to 6 days after vaccination. J is TRBJ1-1 and V is TRBV7-3; 8 nucleotides agree with TRBD1. The TCR was taken from a man aged 50 or older who received an inactivated influenza vaccine. CDR3 coding DNA: TGTGCCAGCAGCGCCACAGGGGGTGGGACTGAAGCTTTCTTT. It encodes CASSATGGGTEAFF. The full variable domain, with the rest looked up from reference TRBV7-3 and TRBJ1-1, is GAGVSQTPSNKVTEKGKYVELRCDPISGHTALYWYRQSLGQGPEFLIYFQGTGAADDSGLPNDRFFAVRPEGSVSTLKIQRTERGDSAVYLCASSATGGGTEAFFGQGTRLTVV.